Below are 21 T cell receptor beta chains sequenced from a single sample in a study of OX40 agonist ivuxolimab in advanced cancers. This table comes from immunoSEQ multiplex PCR, and its TCRdb copy is limited to in-frame clones, with some not included. Altogether tens of thousands of clones are present, about 90% being singletons, with the ten largest covering around 5.8%. Sequencing was performed on CD4+ or CD8+ T cells sorted from blood, taken in a trial of the OX40 agonist ivuxolimab. The receptors derive from an adult with an advanced solid tumor such as melanoma, head and neck, liver or kidney cancer.

The chain couples TRBV10-3 to TRBJ1-5, with 8 positions matching TRBD1. Looked up from germline, CDR1 is ENHRY and CDR2 is SYGVKD. The CDR3 consists of 12 residues. Unmatched junction bases numbered 5, after V lost 10 bases and J lost 6 bases. In nucleotides, the CDR3 is TGTGCCAACGGACAGGGAGCTCAGCCCCAGCATTTT. This translates into CANGQGAQPQHF.

This chain uses TRBV2 with TRBJ1-2; D is perhaps TRBD1 (5 bases). The germline CDR1 and CDR2 sequences are SNHLY and FYNNEI. V lost 6 bases to trimming and J lost 8 bases, with 7 bases between them. The CDR3 is 10 amino acids. CDR3 in DNA: TGTGCCAGCAGGGGGGAGGGCTACACCTTC. It is translated as CASRGEGYTF. The whole variable domain, filled in from reference TRBV2 and TRBJ1-2, reads EPEVTQTPSHQVTQMGQEVILRCVPISNHLYFYWYRQILGQKVEFLVSFYNNEISEKSEIFDDQFSVERPDGSNFTLKIRSTKLEDSAMYFCASRGEGYTFGSGTRLTVV.

The rearrangement links TRBV5-6 to TRBJ1-3, with D perhaps TRBD1 (5 bases). V lost 0 bases and J 0 bases, leaving 13 bases between the germline ends. Per germline, CDR1 SGHDT and CDR2 YYEEEE. The CDR3 covers 17 residues. The CDR3 here is CASSLALGRSSGNTIYF. The CDR3 coding sequence is TGTGCCAGCAGCTTGGCGCTGGGACGAAGCTCTGGAAACACCATATATTTT.

The chain joins TRBV5-1 to TRBJ2-1; 13 nucleotides line up with TRBD2. V lost 0 bases and J lost 10; bases outside the gene matches: 7. Per the germline V gene, CDR1 is SGHRS and CDR2 is YFSETQ. The CDR3 loop spans 16 amino acids. CDR3 nucleotides: TGCGCCAGCAGCTTGGCAGGACTAGCGGGAGCGGGGGAGCAGTTCTTC. Translation: CASSLAGLAGAGEQFF. The variable domain in full, with the rest retrieved from reference TRBV5-1 and TRBJ2-1, is KAGVTQTPRYLIKTRGQQVTLSCSPISGHRSVSWYQQTPGQGLQFLFEYFSETQRNKGNFPGRFSGRQFSNSRSEMNVSTLELGDSALYLCASSLAGLAGAGEQFFGPGTRLTVL.

The V gene is TRBV6-1, the J gene TRBJ1-1; D not certain. This CDR3 contains 13 residues. Germline CDR1 and CDR2: MNHNS and SASEGT. V was shortened by 6 bases and J by 3 bases, with 11 bases between the two germline ends. The CDR3 loop is CASSPGGYTEAFF. The CDR3 DNA is TGTGCCAGCAGCCCCGGTGGGTACACTGAAGCTTTCTTT.

The J gene is TRBJ2-5, the V gene TRBV19; TRBD1 agrees at 8 bases. The J segment lost 5 bases and the V segment lost 5 bases, leaving 7 bases of the junction unmatched. The CDR3 length is 14 residues. In germline, CDR1 is LNHDA, CDR2 SQIVND (reference sequence). The CDR3, as DNA: TGTGCCAGTAGTCAGGACAGGGCGAGGGAGACCCAGTACTTC. It is translated as CASSQDRARETQYF.

The chain is built from TRBV7-9 and TRBJ2-1, with D possibly being TRBD1 or TRBD2 (5 bases each). The V end was cut by 0 bases, the J end by 7 bases, with 10 bases between. The CDR3 totals 14 residues. Germline CDR1 and CDR2: SEHNR and FQNEAQ (reference sequence). The CDR3 region is CASSLAGRGNEQFF. The CDR3 DNA follows: TGTGCCAGCAGCTTAGCGGGACGCGGGAATGAGCAGTTCTTC.

This clone appeared once. The chain uses TRBV5-1 and TRBJ2-3; 11 nucleotides align to TRBD2. The CDR3 has 16 residues. CDR1 and CDR2 from the germline V gene are SGHRS and YFSETQ. V was clipped by 0 bases and J by 4 bases; unmatched bases: 4. DNA of the CDR3: TGCGCCAGCAGCTTGGAGTTTAGCGGGAGGGCAGATACGCAGTATTTT. Protein: CASSLEFSGRADTQYF.

This chain links TRBV29-1 with TRBJ2-3; 12 nucleotides line up with TRBD1. The germline V gene has CDR1 SQVTM and CDR2 ANQGSEA. This CDR3 contains 14 residues. The junction had 7 bases not matched to a gene; V was cut back by 7 bases and J by 5 bases. In nucleotides, the CDR3 is TGCAGCGCAAGGGGACAGGGGGCTATAGATACGCAGTATTTT. Its translation: CSARGQGAIDTQYF.

The V and J genes are TRBV27 and TRBJ1-2; D uncertain. The CDR3 has 13 residues. Between the trimmed V and J ends, which lost 3 bases and 3 bases, there was a span of 8 bases. The V gene's germline CDR1 is MNHEY and CDR2 SMNVEV (reference sequence). The CDR3, as DNA: TGTGCCAGCAGTTTGGCGAGCCACTATGGCTACACCTTC. The encoded protein is CASSLASHYGYTF.

The chain links TRBV2 to TRBJ2-2, with a possible D match to TRBD1 (5 bases). Looked up from germline, CDR1 is SNHLY and CDR2 is FYNNEI. The CDR3 length is 15 residues. The V end was cut by 5 bases, the J end by 5 bases, with 15 bases between. The CDR3 sequence is CASSLQAGVTGELFF. For the CDR3, the DNA is TGTGCCAGCAGTCTACAGGCCGGTGTGACCGGGGAGCTGTTTTTT.

This clone was observed once. This chain uses TRBV28 with TRBJ1-1, with 7 positions matching TRBD1. The CDR3 totals 14 residues. Germline values: CDR1 MDHEN, CDR2 SYDVKM. V lost 7 bases, J lost 7 bases, and 12 bases stayed unmatched. The CDR3 region has the DNA TGTGCCAGCATCATTTTAGGGGGCGCGAATGAAGCTTTCTTT. Its protein product is CASIILGGANEAFF.

The J gene is TRBJ1-1, the V gene TRBV19; 9 bases line up with TRBD1. The germline V gene encodes CDR1 LNHDA and CDR2 SQIVND (reference sequence). The CDR3 loop spans 13 amino acids. With V trimmed by 1 base and J by 10 bases, 4 bases remained unmatched. The CDR3 DNA follows: TGTGCCAGTAGTATAGGCCTGACAGGGGGAGCTTTCTTT. Translated: CASSIGLTGGAFF. Filled out from reference TRBV19 and TRBJ1-1, the complete variable domain reads DGGITQSPKYLFRKEGQNVTLSCEQNLNHDAMYWYRQDPGQGLRLIYYSQIVNDFQKGDIAEGYSVSREKKESFPLTVTSAQKNPTAFYLCASSIGLTGGAFFGQGTRLTVV.

This chain uses TRBV4-1 with TRBJ2-1, with 9 bases that match TRBD2. V trimming: 4 bases; J trimming: 8 bases; junction bases outside the gene matches: 6. Germline CDR1 MGHRA, CDR2 YSYEKL. CDR3 length equals 14 residues. The CDR3 loop is CASSRGTSFDEQFF. DNA for the CDR3: TGCGCCAGCAGCCGCGGGACTAGCTTCGATGAGCAGTTCTTC.

V usage is TRBV5-4 and J usage is TRBJ1-5; no clear D gene. The CDR3 covers 13 residues. The V end lost 1 base, the J end lost 9 bases, and 11 bases lay between the germline ends. The V gene's germline CDR1 is SGHNT and CDR2 YYREEE (reference sequence). The CDR3 nucleotides are TGTGCCAGCAGCTTGACAGTCGAAGCGCCCCAGCATTTT. This translates into CASSLTVEAPQHF.

The chain carries TRBV19 and TRBJ1-4; D gene unclear. The CDR3 has 15 residues. V was trimmed by 6 bases and J by 4 bases, leaving 15 bases between them. From germline, CDR1 is LNHDA and CDR2 SQIVND (reference sequence). In DNA form, the CDR3 reads TGTGCCAGTAGCCTCAGTTGGGCCGATAATGAAAAACTGTTTTTT. Protein sequence: CASSLSWADNEKLFF. The full variable domain, rest sourced from reference TRBV19 and TRBJ1-4, is DGGITQSPKYLFRKEGQNVTLSCEQNLNHDAMYWYRQDPGQGLRLIYYSQIVNDFQKGDIAEGYSVSREKKESFPLTVTSAQKNPTAFYLCASSLSWADNEKLFFGSGTQLSVL.

The rearrangement uses TRBV27 and TRBJ2-1; 10 bases match TRBD2. With 9 bases clipped from V and 5 bases from J, the junction kept 10 bases outside the gene matches. The CDR3 is made up of 15 amino acids. Germline CDR1 and CDR2: MNHEY and SMNVEV (reference sequence). CDR3 sequence: CASHGASGGNNEQFF. CDR3 DNA sequence: TGTGCCAGTCACGGGGCTAGCGGGGGAAACAATGAGCAGTTCTTC.

The chain carries TRBV5-1 and TRBJ2-6, with 9 bases aligning to TRBD1. There are 17 residues in the CDR3. J lost 2 bases, V lost 4 bases, and 7 bases had no gene match. CDR1 and CDR2 from the germline V gene are SGHRS and YFSETQ. In DNA, the CDR3 is TGCGCCAGCAGCGCGGTGGGGACAGGGACTGGGGCCAACGTCCTGACTTTC. Translated: CASSAVGTGTGANVLTF.

The gene calls are TRBV14 and TRBJ2-2; the match to TRBD1 covers 7 bases. Germline lookup yields CDR1 SGHDN and CDR2 FVKESK. Trimming took 4 bases from V and 0 from J; bases not matched to a gene: 5. This CDR3 spans 16 amino acids. This CDR3 is CASSPLRGTNTGELFF. The CDR3 bases are TGTGCCAGCAGCCCCCTCAGGGGGACGAACACCGGGGAGCTGTTTTTT.

The V and J genes are TRBV5-1 and TRBJ2-1, with TRBD2 matching 14 bases. The V gene end was trimmed by 4 bases and the J gene end by 7 bases; junction bases not matched to a gene: 10. The CDR3 totals 17 residues. Looked up from germline, CDR1 is SGHRS and CDR2 is YFSETQ. The CDR3, as DNA: TGCGCCAGCAGCAGCCGACTAGCGGGGGGGTTTTTTAATGAGCAGTTCTTC. This encodes CASSSRLAGGFFNEQFF.

The sample holds one count of this clone. The V gene is TRBV7-2, the J gene TRBJ2-5; 10 positions agree with TRBD1. Germline-derived CDR1 and CDR2 are SGHTA and FQGNSA. V shed 4 bases, J shed 4 bases, and the junction held 6 bases outside the gene matches. This CDR3 has 15 amino acids. CDR3 nucleotides: TGTGCCAGCAGCTACTACGGGACAGGGGCAGAGACCCAGTACTTC. This encodes CASSYYGTGAETQYF.